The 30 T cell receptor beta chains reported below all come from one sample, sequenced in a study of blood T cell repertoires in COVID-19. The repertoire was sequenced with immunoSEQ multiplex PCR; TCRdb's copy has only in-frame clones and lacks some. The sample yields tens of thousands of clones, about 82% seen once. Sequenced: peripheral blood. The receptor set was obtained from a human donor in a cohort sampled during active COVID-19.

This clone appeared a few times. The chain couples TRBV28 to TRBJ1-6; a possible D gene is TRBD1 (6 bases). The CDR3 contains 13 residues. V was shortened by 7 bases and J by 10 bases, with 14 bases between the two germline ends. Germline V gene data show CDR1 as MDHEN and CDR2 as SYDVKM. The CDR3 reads CASKGRGISPLHF. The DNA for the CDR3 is TGTGCCAGCAAGGGCAGGGGAATATCACCCCTCCACTTT.

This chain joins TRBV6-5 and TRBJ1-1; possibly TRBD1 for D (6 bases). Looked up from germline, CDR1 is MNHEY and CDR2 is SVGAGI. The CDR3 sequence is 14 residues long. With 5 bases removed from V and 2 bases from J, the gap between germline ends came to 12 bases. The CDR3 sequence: CASSTGTHNTEAFF. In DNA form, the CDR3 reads TGTGCCAGCAGTACCGGGACACATAACACTGAAGCTTTCTTT.

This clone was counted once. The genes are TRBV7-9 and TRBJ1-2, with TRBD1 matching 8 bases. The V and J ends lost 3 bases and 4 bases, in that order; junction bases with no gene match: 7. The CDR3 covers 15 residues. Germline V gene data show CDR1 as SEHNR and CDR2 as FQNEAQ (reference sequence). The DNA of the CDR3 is TGTGCCAGCAGCTTCCCGGGACAGGACTTCTATGGCTACACCTTC. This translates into CASSFPGQDFYGYTF.

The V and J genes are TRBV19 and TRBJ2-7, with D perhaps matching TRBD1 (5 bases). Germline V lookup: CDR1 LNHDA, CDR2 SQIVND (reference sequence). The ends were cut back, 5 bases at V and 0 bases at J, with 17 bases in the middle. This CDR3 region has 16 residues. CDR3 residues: CASSPRQKLNSYEQYF. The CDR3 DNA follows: TGTGCCAGTAGTCCTCGACAGAAGCTCAACTCCTACGAGCAGTACTTC.

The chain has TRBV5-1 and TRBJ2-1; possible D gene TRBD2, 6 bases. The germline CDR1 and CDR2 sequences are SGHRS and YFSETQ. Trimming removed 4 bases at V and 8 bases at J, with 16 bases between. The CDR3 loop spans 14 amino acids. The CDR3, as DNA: TGCGCCAGCAGCCCCCAGACTAGTAGCGATGAGCAGTTCTTC. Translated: CASSPQTSSDEQFF.

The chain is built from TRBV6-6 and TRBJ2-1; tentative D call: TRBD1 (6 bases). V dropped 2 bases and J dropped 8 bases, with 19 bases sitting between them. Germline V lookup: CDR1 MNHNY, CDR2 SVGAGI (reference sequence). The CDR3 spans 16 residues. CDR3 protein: CASSYPGEGSLDEQFF. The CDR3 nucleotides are TGTGCCAGCAGTTACCCAGGGGAAGGAAGTTTGGATGAGCAGTTCTTC.

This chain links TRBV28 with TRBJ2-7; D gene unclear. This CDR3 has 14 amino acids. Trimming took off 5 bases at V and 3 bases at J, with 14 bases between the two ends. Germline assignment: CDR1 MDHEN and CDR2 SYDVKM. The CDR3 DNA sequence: TGTGCCAGCAGTCCCCCCCGGAGCTACTACGAGCAGTACTTC. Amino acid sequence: CASSPPRSYYEQYF.

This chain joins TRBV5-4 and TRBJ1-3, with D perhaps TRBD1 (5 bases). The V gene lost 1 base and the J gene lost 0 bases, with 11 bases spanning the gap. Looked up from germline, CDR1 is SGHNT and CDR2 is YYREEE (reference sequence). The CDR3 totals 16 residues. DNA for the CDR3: TGTGCCAGCAGCTTGCAGGGCCCGTACTCTGGAAACACCATATATTTT. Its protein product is CASSLQGPYSGNTIYF.

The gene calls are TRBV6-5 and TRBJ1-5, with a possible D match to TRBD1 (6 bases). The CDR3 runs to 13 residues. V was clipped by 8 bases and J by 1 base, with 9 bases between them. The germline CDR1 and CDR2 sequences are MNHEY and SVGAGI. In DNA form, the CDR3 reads TGTGCCAGCGGTCAGGGGAGCAATCAGCCCCAGCATTTT. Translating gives CASGQGSNQPQHF.

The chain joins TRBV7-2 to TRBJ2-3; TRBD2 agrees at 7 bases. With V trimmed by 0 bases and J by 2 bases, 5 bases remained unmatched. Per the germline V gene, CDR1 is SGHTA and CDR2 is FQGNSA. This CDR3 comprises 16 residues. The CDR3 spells CASSLAPGRDTDTQYF. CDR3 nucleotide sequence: TGTGCCAGCAGCTTAGCGCCTGGGAGGGACACAGATACGCAGTATTTT.

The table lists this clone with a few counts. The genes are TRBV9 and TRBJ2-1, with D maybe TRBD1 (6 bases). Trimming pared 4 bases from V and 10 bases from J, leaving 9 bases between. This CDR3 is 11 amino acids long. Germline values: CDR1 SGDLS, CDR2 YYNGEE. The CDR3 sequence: CASSIGQEQFF. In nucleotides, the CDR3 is TGTGCCAGCAGCATAGGACAGGAGCAGTTCTTC. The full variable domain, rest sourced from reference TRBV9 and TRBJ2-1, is DSGVTQTPKHLITATGQRVTLRCSPRSGDLSVYWYQQSLDQGLQFLIQYYNGEERAKGNILERFSAQQFPDLHSELNLSSLELGDSALYFCASSIGQEQFFGPGTRLTVL.

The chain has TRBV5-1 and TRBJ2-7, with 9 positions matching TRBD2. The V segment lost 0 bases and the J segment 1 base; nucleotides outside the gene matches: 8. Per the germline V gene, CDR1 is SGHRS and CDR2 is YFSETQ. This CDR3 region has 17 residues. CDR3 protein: CASSLVAGVSVSYEQYF. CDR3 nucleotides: TGCGCCAGCAGCTTGGTAGCGGGAGTATCGGTGTCCTACGAGCAGTACTTC.

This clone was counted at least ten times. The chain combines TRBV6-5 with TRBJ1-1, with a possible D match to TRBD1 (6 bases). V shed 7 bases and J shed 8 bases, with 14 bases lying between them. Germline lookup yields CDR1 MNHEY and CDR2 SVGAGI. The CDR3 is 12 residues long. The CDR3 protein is CASNTGPGEAFF. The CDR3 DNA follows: TGTGCCAGCAACACAGGGCCGGGGGAAGCTTTCTTT.

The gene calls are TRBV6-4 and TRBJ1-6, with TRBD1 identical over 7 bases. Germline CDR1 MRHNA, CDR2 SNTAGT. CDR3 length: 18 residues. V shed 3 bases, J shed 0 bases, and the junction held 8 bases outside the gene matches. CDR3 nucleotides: TGTGCCAGCAGTGAACCAACAGGGGATAGCTCCTATAATTCACCCCTCCACTTT. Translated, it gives CASSEPTGDSSYNSPLHF.

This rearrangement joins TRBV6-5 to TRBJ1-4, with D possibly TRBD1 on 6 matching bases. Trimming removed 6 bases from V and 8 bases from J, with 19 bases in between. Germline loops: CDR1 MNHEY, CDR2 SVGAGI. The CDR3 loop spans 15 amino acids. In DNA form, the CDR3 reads TGTGCCAGCAGCCGCGGGGGCAGCCTCCGGGAAAAACTGTTTTTT. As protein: CASSRGGSLREKLFF.

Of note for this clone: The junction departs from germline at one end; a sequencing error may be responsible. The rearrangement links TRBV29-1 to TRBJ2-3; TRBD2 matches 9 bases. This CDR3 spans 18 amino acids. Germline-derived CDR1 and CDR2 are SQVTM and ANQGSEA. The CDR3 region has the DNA TGCCGCGTTGGCGGGGGGGGGCGGGCTAGCGGGCGCACAGATACGCAGTATTTT. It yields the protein CRVGGGGRASGRTDTQYF.

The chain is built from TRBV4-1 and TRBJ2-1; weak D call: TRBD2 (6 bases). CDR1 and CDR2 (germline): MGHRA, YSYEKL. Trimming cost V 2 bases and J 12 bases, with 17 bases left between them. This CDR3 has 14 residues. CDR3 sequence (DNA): TGCGCCAGCAGCCAAATGGGACTCCCATCGGTGCAGTTCTTC. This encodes CASSQMGLPSVQFF.

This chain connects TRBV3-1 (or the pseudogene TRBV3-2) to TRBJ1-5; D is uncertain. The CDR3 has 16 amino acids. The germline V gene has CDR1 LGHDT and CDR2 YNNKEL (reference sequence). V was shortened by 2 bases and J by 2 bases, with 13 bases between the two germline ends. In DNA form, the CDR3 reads TGTGCCAGCAGCCAAAGGTACTCTGAGGGCAATCAGCCCCAGCATTTT. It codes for CASSQRYSEGNQPQHF.

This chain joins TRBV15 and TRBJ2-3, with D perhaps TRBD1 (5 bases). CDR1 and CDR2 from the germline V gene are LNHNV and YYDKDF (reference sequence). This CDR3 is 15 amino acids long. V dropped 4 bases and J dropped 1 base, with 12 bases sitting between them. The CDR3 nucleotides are TGTGCCACCAGCACGAGAACAGGAGGCACAGATACGCAGTATTTT. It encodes CATSTRTGGTDTQYF.

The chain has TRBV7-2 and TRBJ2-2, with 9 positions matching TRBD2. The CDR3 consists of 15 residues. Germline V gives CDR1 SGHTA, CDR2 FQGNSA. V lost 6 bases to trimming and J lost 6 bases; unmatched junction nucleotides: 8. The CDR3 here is CASRRGGVVAGELFF. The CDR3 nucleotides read TGTGCCAGCAGGCGGGGGGGAGTTGTTGCCGGGGAGCTGTTTTTT.

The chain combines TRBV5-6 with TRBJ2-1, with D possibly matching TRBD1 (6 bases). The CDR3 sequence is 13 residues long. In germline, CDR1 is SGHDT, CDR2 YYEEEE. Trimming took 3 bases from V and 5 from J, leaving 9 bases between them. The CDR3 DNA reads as TGTGCCAGCAGCTGGGACACCAACAATGAGCAGTTCTTC. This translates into CASSWDTNNEQFF.

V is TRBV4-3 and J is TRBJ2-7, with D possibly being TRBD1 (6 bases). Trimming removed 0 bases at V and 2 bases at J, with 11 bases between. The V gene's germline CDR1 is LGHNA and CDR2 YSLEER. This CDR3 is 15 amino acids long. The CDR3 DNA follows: TGCGCCAGCAGCCAAGAAAGGGGGTTCCCCTACGAGCAGTACTTC. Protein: CASSQERGFPYEQYF.

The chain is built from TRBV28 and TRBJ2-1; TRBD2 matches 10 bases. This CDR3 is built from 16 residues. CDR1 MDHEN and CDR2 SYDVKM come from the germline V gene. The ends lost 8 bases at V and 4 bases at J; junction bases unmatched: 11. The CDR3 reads CASANLGLAVYNEQFF. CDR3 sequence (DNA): TGTGCCAGCGCAAACCTAGGACTAGCGGTGTACAATGAGCAGTTCTTC.

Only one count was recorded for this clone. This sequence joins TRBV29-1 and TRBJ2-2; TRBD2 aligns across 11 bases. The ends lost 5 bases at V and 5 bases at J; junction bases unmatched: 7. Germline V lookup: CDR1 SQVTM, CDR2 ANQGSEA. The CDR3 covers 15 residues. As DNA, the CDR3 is TGCAGCGTTTCCGAGACTAGCGGGAAAACCGGGGAGCTGTTTTTT. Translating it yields CSVSETSGKTGELFF.

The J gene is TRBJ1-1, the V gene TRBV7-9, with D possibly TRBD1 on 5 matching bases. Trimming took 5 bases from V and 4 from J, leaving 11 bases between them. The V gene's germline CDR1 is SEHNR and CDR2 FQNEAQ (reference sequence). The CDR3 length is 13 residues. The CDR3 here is CASSPGGITEAFF. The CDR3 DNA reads TGTGCCAGCAGCCCCGGGGGGATCACTGAAGCTTTCTTT.

The CDR3 region is CASSLGQGATSATEAFF. CDR3 nucleotides: TGCGCCAGCAGCCTGGGACAGGGGGCGACCTCGGCCACTGAAGCTTTCTTT. The chain recombines TRBV5-1 with TRBJ1-1; 12 bases match TRBD1. This CDR3 contains 17 residues. With 4 bases clipped from V and 4 bases from J, the junction kept 11 bases outside the gene matches. In germline, CDR1 is SGHRS, CDR2 YFSETQ.

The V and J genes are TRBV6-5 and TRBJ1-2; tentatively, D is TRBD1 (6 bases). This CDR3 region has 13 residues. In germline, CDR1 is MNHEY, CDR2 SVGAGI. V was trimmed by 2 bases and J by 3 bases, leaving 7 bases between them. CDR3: CASSYGGDYGYTF. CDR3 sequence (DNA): TGTGCCAGCAGTTACGGGGGCGACTATGGCTACACCTTC.

The CDR3 DNA follows: TGCGCCAGCAGCTTGGGCAGGGCCCCTCATGGCTACACCTTC. Translated, it gives CASSLGRAPHGYTF. V is TRBV5-1 and J is TRBJ1-2; TRBD1 might be the D (5 bases). The CDR3 has 14 residues. Germline CDR1 and CDR2: SGHRS and YFSETQ. V gave up 0 bases and J gave up 6 bases, with 12 bases separating them.

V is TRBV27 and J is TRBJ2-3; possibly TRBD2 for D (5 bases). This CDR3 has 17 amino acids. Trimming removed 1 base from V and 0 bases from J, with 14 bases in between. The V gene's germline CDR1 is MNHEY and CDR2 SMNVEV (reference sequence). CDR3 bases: TGTGCCAGCAGTTTATTCCGGGGTAGCGATAGCACAGATACGCAGTATTTT. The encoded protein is CASSLFRGSDSTDTQYF.

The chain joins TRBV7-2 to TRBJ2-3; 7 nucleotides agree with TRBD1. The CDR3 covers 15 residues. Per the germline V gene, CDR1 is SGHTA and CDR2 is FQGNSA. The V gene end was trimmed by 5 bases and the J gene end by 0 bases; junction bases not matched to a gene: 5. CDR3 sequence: CASSPRTGSTDTQYF. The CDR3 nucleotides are TGTGCCAGCAGCCCAAGGACAGGTAGCACAGATACGCAGTATTTT.